This T cell receptor (beta chain) appears in the sequencing data of a study of T cell responses to AZD1222 COVID-19 vaccine. About the research overall: Pooled samples include second doses given at about 4 or 12 weeks.

Findings and caveats of the study: Vaccine-associated CD4 TCRs spanned spike, dominant at 160-218 and 743-854. It was only a handful of AZD1222 recipients who were seropositive at baseline. Spike-specific TCR breadth and depth grew following two AZD1222 doses.

CDR3 length: 14 amino acids. The V gene's germline CDR1 is MNHNS and CDR2 SASEGT. V lost 1 base and J lost 6, with 12 bases in between. For this clone: What it binds is not known.

The assay was immunoSEQ multiplex PCR, and TCRdb's table has in-frame clones only and misses some. Of under 150,000 clones detected, just over 90% appear once; the ten largest clones hold around 5.1%. Sequencing was performed on peripheral blood, taken on day 0 of AZD1222 vaccination. V usage is TRBV6-1 and J usage is TRBJ1-2; unclear D gene. The clonotype originates from an adult in good health. The CDR3 is CASSEGQAFHGYTF. For the CDR3, the DNA is TGTGCCAGCAGTGAAGGCCAGGCTTTCCATGGCTACACCTTC.